The 17 T cell receptor beta chains listed next were all sequenced from one sample in a study of shared clonotypes between healthy human individuals. TCRdb's copy holds only in-frame clones and misses some; the assay was immunoSEQ multiplex PCR. The sample lists some 2,000,000 clones, more than 90% occurring once. Source material: naive CD4+ T cells sorted from blood. Subset given: CD45RA+ positively selected. These receptors originate from a man younger than 35 in good health.

Only one count was recorded for this clone. The V gene is TRBV28, the J gene TRBJ1-3, with D possibly TRBD1 on 5 matching bases. Looked up from germline, CDR1 is MDHEN and CDR2 is SYDVKM. Trimming shortened V by 6 bases and J by 0 bases, and 12 bases separated the two germline ends. The CDR3 spans 15 residues. The CDR3 spells CASSLEGISGNTIYF. The CDR3 DNA follows: TGTGCCAGCAGCCTCGAGGGGATCTCTGGAAACACCATATATTTT.

The chain couples TRBV5-6 to TRBJ2-7; TRBD1 matches 7 bases. CDR1 SGHDT and CDR2 YYEEEE come from the germline V gene. CDR3 length equals 16 residues. The V segment lost 1 base and the J segment 0 bases; nucleotides outside the gene matches: 7. CDR3 amino acids: CASSLPVTGNSYEQYF. CDR3 bases: TGTGCCAGCAGCTTGCCGGTGACAGGGAACTCCTACGAGCAGTACTTC.

The chain employs TRBV6-4 and TRBJ2-1, with TRBD1 as a possible D gene (6 bases). Germline CDR1 reads MRHNA; CDR2 reads SNTAGT. The V and J ends lost 0 bases and 10 bases respectively, with 13 bases between them. This CDR3 is built from 14 residues. The CDR3 bases are TGTGCCAGCAGTGACTCGAGTAGGACAGACGAGCAGTTCTTC. Its translation: CASSDSSRTDEQFF.

V gene TRBV4-1 combines with J gene TRBJ2-1, with 15 bases matching TRBD2. Germline V gene data show CDR1 as MGHRA and CDR2 as YSYEKL. The CDR3 spans 18 residues. J gave up 2 bases and V 3 bases, and 5 bases lay outside the gene matches. DNA for the CDR3: TGCGCCAGCAGCCACGGACTAGCGGGAGGGAGGACCTACAATGAGCAGTTCTTC. This codes for CASSHGLAGGRTYNEQFF.

The DNA for the CDR3 is TGTGCCAGCAGCTTAGTGGGGCTAGCGGGGATTAACACCGGGGAGCTGTTTTTT. Translated: CASSLVGLAGINTGELFF. The chain is built from TRBV7-2 and TRBJ2-2, with 9 bases lining up with TRBD2. Trimming cost V 1 base and J 2 bases; bases outside gene matches: 8. This CDR3 is 18 amino acids long. In germline, CDR1 is SGHTA, CDR2 FQGNSA. Full variable domain (rest looked up from reference TRBV7-2 and TRBJ2-2): GAGVSQSPSNKVTEKGKDVELRCDPISGHTALYWYRQSLGQGLEFLIYFQGNSAPDKSGLPSDRFSAERTGGSVSTLTIQRTQQEDSAVYLCASSLVGLAGINTGELFFGEGSRLTVL.

The rearrangement uses TRBV4-1 and TRBJ2-7; the match to TRBD2 covers 9 bases. From germline, CDR1 is MGHRA and CDR2 YSYEKL. There are 14 residues in the CDR3. The ends lost 6 bases at V and 3 bases at J; junction bases unmatched: 6. The CDR3 DNA reads TGCGCCAGCAGTCGACTAGCGGAAAACTACGAGCAGTACTTC. As protein: CASSRLAENYEQYF.

V gene TRBV5-6 combines with J gene TRBJ2-5; unclear D gene. Germline-derived CDR1 and CDR2 are SGHDT and YYEEEE. The CDR3 has 13 residues. The germline V and J ends were trimmed by 1 base and 5 bases, with 9 bases remaining between them. This CDR3 reads CASSLRYLETQYF. The DNA of the CDR3 is TGTGCCAGCAGCTTGCGATATCTCGAGACCCAGTACTTC.

The genes are TRBV6-5 and TRBJ2-7, with 9 bases fitting TRBD1. V was pared by 0 bases and J by 3 bases, with 3 bases of the junction left unmatched. Germline CDR1 is MNHEY and CDR2 is SVGAGI. The CDR3 contains 15 residues. CDR3 bases: TGTGCCAGCAGTTACTCCCGGACAGGGGACTACGAGCAGTACTTC. Amino acids: CASSYSRTGDYEQYF.

The genes are TRBV18 and TRBJ1-2, with D perhaps TRBD1 (6 bases). CDR1 is KGHSH, CDR2 LQKENI, per germline. The CDR3 consists of 14 residues. Deletions cut 3 bases from V and 6 bases from J, with 14 bases between. The CDR3 here is CASSPLGQPNGYTF. The CDR3, as DNA: TGTGCCAGCTCACCCTTAGGACAGCCGAATGGCTACACCTTC.

This clone was detected a few times. The chain employs TRBV10-1 and TRBJ1-1, with D possibly being TRBD1 (6 bases). This CDR3 is built from 14 residues. Looked up from germline, CDR1 is WNHNN and CDR2 is SYGVQD (reference sequence). Trimming pared 3 bases from V and 4 bases from J, leaving 12 bases between. CDR3 nucleotide sequence: TGCGCCAGCAGTGAACAGGGCCTAGGCACTGAAGCTTTCTTT. Protein product: CASSEQGLGTEAFF.

This chain links TRBV6-6 with TRBJ1-1; TRBD1 aligns across 7 bases. Germline assignment: CDR1 MNHNY and CDR2 SVGAGI (reference sequence). The CDR3 length is 15 residues. After removal of 6 bases from V and 11 bases from J, the junction contained 18 bases not matched to a gene. The CDR3 loop reads CASSHTLGTAGTAFF. The CDR3, as DNA: TGTGCCAGCAGCCACACCCTAGGGACAGCCGGAACGGCTTTCTTT.

The V and J genes are TRBV6-1 and TRBJ2-3, with D possibly matching TRBD1 (5 bases). Trimming pared 5 bases from V and 2 bases from J, leaving 14 bases between. Germline values: CDR1 MNHNS, CDR2 SASEGT. The CDR3 sequence is 15 residues long. This CDR3 reads CASSLQTDITDTQYF. CDR3 nucleotide sequence: TGTGCCAGCAGTCTCCAGACGGACATCACAGATACGCAGTATTTT.

This rearrangement joins TRBV7-8 to TRBJ2-2; 9 bases are shared with TRBD1. In germline, CDR1 is SGHVS, CDR2 FQNEAQ. With 8 bases clipped from V and 1 base from J, the junction kept 11 bases outside the gene matches. This CDR3 comprises 17 residues. The CDR3 here is CASEKRDRVWNTGELFF. CDR3 nucleotides: TGTGCCAGCGAGAAAAGGGACAGGGTGTGGAACACCGGGGAGCTGTTTTTT.

In DNA, the CDR3 is TGTGCCAGCAGCTTGGACAGGGACAAAAACATTCAGTACTTC. Translation: CASSLDRDKNIQYF. V usage is TRBV7-2 and J usage is TRBJ2-4; 8 bases are shared with TRBD1. The trim removed 3 bases at V and 3 bases at J, leaving 1 base unmatched. The CDR3 consists of 14 residues. Germline V lookup: CDR1 SGHTA, CDR2 FQGNSA.

V usage is TRBV10-1 and J usage is TRBJ2-2; tentative D call: TRBD2 (5 bases). The CDR3 extends over 16 amino acids. V lost 6 bases, J lost 4 bases, and 18 bases lay in between. Germline V gene sequence: CDR1 WNHNN, CDR2 SYGVQD (reference sequence). CDR3 sequence (DNA): TGCGCCAGCAGCCGCGAGCGTCCGGGATTCACCGGGGAGCTGTTTTTT. Its translation: CASSRERPGFTGELFF.

This clone showed up just once. This chain joins TRBV9 and TRBJ1-1; a weak D match, TRBD1 (5 bases). The CDR3 contains 14 residues. Germline V CDR1 and CDR2: SGDLS, YYNGEE. Deletions cut 5 bases from V and 1 base from J, with 12 bases between. The CDR3 DNA reads TGTGCCAGCAGGCCGGGACTGGAGAACACTGAAGCTTTCTTT. Its translation: CASRPGLENTEAFF.

This clone was detected once. The V gene is TRBV9, the J gene TRBJ2-2, with 7 bases that match TRBD1. The CDR3 length is 16 residues. Per the germline V gene, CDR1 is SGDLS and CDR2 is YYNGEE. With V trimmed by 1 base and J by 5 bases, 8 bases remained unmatched. The DNA for the CDR3 is TGTGCCAGCAGCGTAACGGGACAGCCTTTTACCGGGGAGCTGTTTTTT. It codes for CASSVTGQPFTGELFF.